The 2 T cell receptor beta chains below all came from one sample that was sequenced in a study of T-cell reconstitution after alpha-beta-depleted transplantation in children. Preparation of the TCRbeta library involved a method that used unique molecular identifiers. Via MiXCR, TCRdb re-called the PCR reads, giving one row per CDR3 protein. The repertoire holds 90,000 to 100,000 distinct CDR3 sequences, around 22% seen once, with around 21% in the top ten. This sample comprised PBMCs, obtained before TCRalphabeta/CD19-depleted stem cell transplant. Receptor source: a boy aged 2 to 10 with acute lymphoblastic leukemia, due to receive a stem cell transplant.

This clonotype was detected a few times. V usage is TRBV10-3 and J usage is TRBJ1-5; 9 bases map to TRBD1. The CDR3 is made up of 14 amino acids. V trimming: 8 bases; J trimming: 1 base; junction bases outside the gene matches: 3. Germline CDR1 reads ENHRY; CDR2 reads SYGVKD. The chain's CDR3 is CAIGTGKSNQPQHF. The CDR3 DNA reads TGTGCCATCGGGACAGGGAAGAGCAATCAGCCCCAGCATTTT.

The sample holds a few counts of this clonotype. This chain joins TRBV6-4 and TRBJ2-5; 8 nucleotides agree with TRBD1. The CDR3 contains 12 residues. Germline assignment: CDR1 MRHNA and CDR2 SNTAGT. V lost 7 bases and J lost 3; bases outside the gene matches: 1. The CDR3 reads CASKDREETQYF. The CDR3 DNA follows: TGTGCCAGCAAGGACAGGGAAGAGACCCAGTACTTC.